These T cell receptor beta chains were read from a single sample in a study of blood T cell repertoires in COVID-19. TCRdb keeps only in-frame clones here, not all; method: immunoSEQ multiplex PCR. The sample records around 100,000 clones, more than 65% being singletons. The sample taken for sequencing was peripheral blood. The origin of the receptors is a man between 65 and 80 years old with active or convalescent COVID-19. The CDR3 runs from the conserved cysteine through the conserved F or W. Each record gives: CDR3 length, D gene, clone size, V gene, J gene, CDR3 protein, CDR3 DNA. A D gene is named only where the DNA matches it firmly. A row's size may be missing; if present it is once, few, many or a size class.

cdr3_length: 14
d_call: TRBD1
clone_size: .
v_call: TRBV18
j_call: TRBJ1-2
cdr3_aa: CASSPSDRGGGYTF
cdr3_nt: TGTGCCAGCTCACCTTCAGACAGGGGTGGTGGCTACACCTTC

cdr3_length: 12
d_call: .
clone_size: .
v_call: TRBV5-6
j_call: TRBJ2-7
cdr3_aa: CATSRHRYEQYF
cdr3_nt: TGTGCCACGTCCAGACACCGCTACGAGCAGTACTTC

cdr3_length: 16
d_call: TRBD1
clone_size: .
v_call: TRBV19
j_call: TRBJ2-7
cdr3_aa: CASSFRGGQGHYEQYF
cdr3_nt: TGTGCCAGTAGTTTCAGAGGGGGACAGGGACATTACGAGCAGTACTTC

cdr3_length: 14
d_call: TRBD1
clone_size: .
v_call: TRBV4-2
j_call: TRBJ2-7
cdr3_aa: CASSQGQGANEQYF
cdr3_nt: TGTGCCAGCAGCCAGGGACAGGGGGCGAACGAGCAGTACTTC

cdr3_length: 12
d_call: TRBD1
clone_size: .
v_call: TRBV6-5
j_call: TRBJ2-1
cdr3_aa: CASLPGGNEQFF
cdr3_nt: TGTGCCAGCCTACCAGGGGGCAATGAGCAGTTCTTC

cdr3_length: 15
d_call: .
clone_size: .
v_call: TRBV11-3
j_call: TRBJ2-2
cdr3_aa: CASSLTGSKAGELFF
cdr3_nt: TGTGCCAGCAGCTTAACAGGGTCAAAGGCCGGGGAGCTGTTTTTT

cdr3_length: 13
d_call: .
clone_size: .
v_call: TRBV5-1
j_call: TRBJ1-2
cdr3_aa: CASSLALNYGYTF
cdr3_nt: TGCGCCAGCAGCTTGGCTCTTAACTATGGCTACACCTTC

cdr3_length: 14
d_call: .
clone_size: .
v_call: TRBV6-5
j_call: TRBJ2-7
cdr3_aa: CASSTPGISYEQYF
cdr3_nt: TGTGCCAGCAGTACCCCCGGGATCTCCTACGAGCAGTACTTC

cdr3_length: 17
d_call: TRBD2
clone_size: .
v_call: TRBV2
j_call: TRBJ2-3
cdr3_aa: CASSDPPLAGHPDTQYF
cdr3_nt: TGTGCCAGCAGTGACCCTCCACTAGCGGGGCACCCAGATACGCAGTATTTT

cdr3_length: 16
d_call: .
clone_size: .
v_call: TRBV4-3
j_call: TRBJ2-3
cdr3_aa: CASSPLGGASTDTQYF
cdr3_nt: TGCGCCAGCAGCCCCCTTGGGGGGGCTAGCACAGATACGCAGTATTTT

cdr3_length: 16
d_call: TRBD1
clone_size: .
v_call: TRBV7-2
j_call: TRBJ2-1
cdr3_aa: CASSLAETGLGNEQFF
cdr3_nt: TGTGCCAGCAGCTTAGCGGAGACAGGGTTGGGGAATGAGCAGTTCTTC

cdr3_length: 13
d_call: .
clone_size: .
v_call: TRBV3-1/TRBV3-2
j_call: TRBJ2-1
cdr3_aa: CASSQSSYNEQFF
cdr3_nt: TGTGCCAGCAGCCAGTCTAGTTACAATGAGCAGTTCTTC

cdr3_length: 15
d_call: TRBD1
clone_size: .
v_call: TRBV5-1
j_call: TRBJ2-5
cdr3_aa: CASSVGQGGFETQYF
cdr3_nt: TGCGCCAGCAGCGTCGGACAGGGGGGCTTTGAGACCCAGTACTTC

cdr3_length: 18
d_call: TRBD1
clone_size: .
v_call: TRBV18
j_call: TRBJ2-2
cdr3_aa: CASSPRARGTGNTGELFF
cdr3_nt: TGTGCCAGCTCACCAAGGGCTCGAGGGACAGGGAACACCGGGGAGCTGTTTTTT

cdr3_length: 18
d_call: .
clone_size: .
v_call: TRBV12-2
j_call: TRBJ2-3
cdr3_aa: CASRPDGRGLKWRDTQYF
cdr3_nt: TGTGCAAGTCGCCCCGACGGCCGGGGACTAAAGTGGCGAGATACGCAGTATTTT

cdr3_length: 15
d_call: TRBD1
clone_size: .
v_call: TRBV19
j_call: TRBJ1-2
cdr3_aa: CASSTRTGSTDGYTF
cdr3_nt: TGTGCCAGTAGTACCCGGACAGGGAGTACTGATGGCTACACCTTC

cdr3_length: 16
d_call: TRBD1
clone_size: few
v_call: TRBV5-4
j_call: TRBJ2-4
cdr3_aa: CASSPAPGTGKNIQYF
cdr3_nt: TGTGCCAGCAGCCCGGCGCCCGGGACAGGGAAGAACATTCAGTACTTC

cdr3_length: 17
d_call: TRBD2
clone_size: .
v_call: TRBV24-1
j_call: TRBJ2-1
cdr3_aa: CATSGGSSGGSYNEQFF
cdr3_nt: TGTGCCACCAGTGGGGGGTCTAGCGGGGGCTCCTACAATGAGCAGTTCTTC

cdr3_length: 15
d_call: .
clone_size: few
v_call: TRBV7-3
j_call: TRBJ2-2
cdr3_aa: CASSPQGGNTGELFF
cdr3_nt: TGTGCCAGCAGCCCCCAGGGGGGTAACACCGGGGAGCTGTTTTTT

cdr3_length: 15
d_call: TRBD1
clone_size: .
v_call: TRBV18
j_call: TRBJ1-2
cdr3_aa: CASSARDREVSGYTF
cdr3_nt: TGTGCCAGCTCAGCACGGGACAGGGAGGTCAGCGGCTACACCTTC

cdr3_length: 13
d_call: .
clone_size: .
v_call: TRBV11-1
j_call: TRBJ2-7
cdr3_aa: CASSLGNYYEQYF
cdr3_nt: TGTGCCAGCAGCTTGGGTAACTACTACGAGCAGTACTTC

cdr3_length: 17
d_call: TRBD2
clone_size: many
v_call: TRBV14
j_call: TRBJ2-3
cdr3_aa: CASSQAQLAGGLDTQYF
cdr3_nt: TGTGCCAGCAGCCAAGCCCAACTAGCGGGGGGCTTAGATACGCAGTATTTT